Below are 10 T cell receptor beta chains sequenced from a single sample in a study of T cell responses to AZD1222 COVID-19 vaccine. Method: immunoSEQ multiplex PCR; TCRdb's copy keeps in-frame clones and lacks some. The repertoire holds some 140,000 clones, with 80% to 90% as singletons. Specimen: peripheral blood, collected on day 0 of MenACWY control vaccination. The receptors shown here come from an adult in good health.

The chain links TRBV5-8 to TRBJ1-2; weak D call: TRBD1 (5 bases). In germline, CDR1 is SGHTS, CDR2 YDEGEE. V lost 5 bases and J lost 8, with 19 bases in between. The CDR3 has 14 amino acids. The CDR3 protein is CASRRRDGAMGYTF. DNA of the CDR3: TGTGCCAGCAGGCGAAGGGACGGAGCTATGGGCTACACCTTC.

In DNA, the CDR3 is TGTGCCAGCAGCTTGCGAGGAGGCAGCGACACTGAAGCTTTCTTT. Protein product: CASSLRGGSDTEAFF. The rearrangement links TRBV5-6 to TRBJ1-1, with D uncertain. Germline V lookup: CDR1 SGHDT, CDR2 YYEEEE. Between the trimmed V and J ends, which lost 1 base and 3 bases, there was a span of 13 bases. The CDR3 runs 15 residues. Combining the CDR3 with reference TRBV5-6 and TRBJ1-1 gives the whole variable domain DAGVTQSPTHLIKTRGQQVTLRCSPKSGHDTVSWYQQALGQGPQFIFQYYEEEERQRGNFPDRFSGHQFPNYSSELNVNALLLGDSALYLCASSLRGGSDTEAFFGQGTRLTVV.

J is TRBJ2-1 and V is TRBV18; tentative D call: TRBD2 (6 bases). Looked up from germline, CDR1 is KGHSH and CDR2 is LQKENI. V gave up 3 bases and J gave up 6 bases, with 9 bases separating them. This CDR3 spans 13 amino acids. This chain's CDR3 is CASSPGLGNEQFF. Here the CDR3 DNA reads TGTGCCAGCTCACCGGGACTGGGCAATGAGCAGTTCTTC.

The chain joins TRBV7-9 to TRBJ1-2; weak D call: TRBD1 (6 bases). Germline-derived CDR1 and CDR2 are SEHNR and FQNEAQ (reference sequence). V was trimmed by 8 bases and J by 5 bases, leaving 24 bases between them. The length of the CDR3 is 16 residues. As DNA, the CDR3 is TGTGCCAGCGCCCCACACTCTACACAGGGATCGTATGGCTACACCTTC. It is translated as CASAPHSTQGSYGYTF.

The chain links TRBV24-1 to TRBJ2-2; the D gene could be TRBD1 or TRBD2 (6 bases each). This CDR3 spans 13 amino acids. With 8 bases removed from V and 2 bases from J, the gap between germline ends came to 8 bases. CDR1 is KGHDR and CDR2 is SFDVKD in the germline V gene. CDR3 sequence: CATKGGNTGELFF. The CDR3 DNA is TGTGCCACCAAGGGGGGAAACACCGGGGAGCTGTTTTTT.

The V gene is TRBV27, the J gene TRBJ1-5, with D tentatively TRBD1 (6 bases). Per the germline V gene, CDR1 is MNHEY and CDR2 is SMNVEV (reference sequence). Trimming took off 2 bases at V and 3 bases at J, with 11 bases between the two ends. This CDR3 has 15 amino acids. The CDR3 protein is CASSLAGQYNQPQHF. Written as DNA, the CDR3 is TGTGCCAGCAGTTTAGCTGGACAGTACAATCAGCCCCAGCATTTT.

The chain has TRBV19 and TRBJ2-3, with D perhaps assigned TRBD1 or TRBD2 (5 bases each). CDR1 LNHDA and CDR2 SQIVND come from the germline V gene (reference sequence). The CDR3 loop spans 14 amino acids. Trimming cost V 6 bases and J 4 bases, with 14 bases left between them. The CDR3 region has the DNA TGTGCCAGTAGATATGGGGGATCCTCAGATACGCAGTATTTT. Protein sequence: CASRYGGSSDTQYF. Combining the CDR3 with reference TRBV19 and TRBJ2-3 gives the whole variable domain DGGITQSPKYLFRKEGQNVTLSCEQNLNHDAMYWYRQDPGQGLRLIYYSQIVNDFQKGDIAEGYSVSREKKESFPLTVTSAQKNPTAFYLCASRYGGSSDTQYFGPGTRLTVL.

The gene calls are TRBV30 and TRBJ1-3, with D perhaps TRBD1 (6 bases). Germline-derived CDR1 and CDR2 are GTSNPN and SVGIG (reference sequence). Trimming removed 2 bases at V and 1 base at J, with 12 bases between. CDR3 length equals 15 residues. CDR3 DNA: TGTGCCTGGAGTCCCGGGGGCGCTTCTGGAAACACCATATATTTT. This translates into CAWSPGGASGNTIYF.

This clone showed up just once. This chain joins TRBV6-5 and TRBJ1-1, with a possible D match to TRBD1 (5 bases). The V gene's germline CDR1 is MNHEY and CDR2 SVGAGI. This CDR3 is built from 13 residues. The V and J ends lost 7 bases and 7 bases respectively, with 16 bases between them. CDR3 DNA sequence: TGTGCCAGCAACCTGAGGGGTTCAGGTGAAGCTTTCTTT. This sequence encodes CASNLRGSGEAFF.

The chain has TRBV7-9 and TRBJ2-2; D is ambiguous. The CDR3 is made up of 13 amino acids. CDR1 is SEHNR and CDR2 is FQNEAQ in the germline V gene (reference sequence). Trimming cost V 3 bases and J 8 bases, with 10 bases left between them. The CDR3 region is CASSFVGPGELFF. CDR3 bases: TGTGCCAGCAGCTTTGTTGGTCCAGGGGAGCTGTTTTTT.